This TCR beta chain was documented in a study of blood T cell repertoires in COVID-19. Original processing notes: Reference gene primer amplification gave nucleated cell count estimates. Clones were read by immunoSEQ multiplex PCR, and TCRdb kept only the in-frame ones, dropping some. Clone size and the V and J calls come from that table; the DNA yielded D and trimming. This sample has about 180,000 clones, with 80% to 90% found just once. The V gene end was trimmed by 4 bases and the J gene end by 5 bases; junction bases not matched to a gene: 7. This CDR3 comprises 14 residues. Germline V gene lookup returns CDR1 MDHEN and CDR2 SYDVKM.

The source of this sequence is a man aged 50-59 years with active or convalescent COVID-19. The sequencing sample was made of peripheral blood. V gene TRBV28 combines with J gene TRBJ2-7; TRBD2 agrees at 8 bases. This chain's CDR3 is CASSSPGGGHEQYF. The CDR3 DNA reads as TGTGCCAGCAGTTCCCCCGGGGGGGGTCACGAGCAGTACTTC.